These 9 T cell receptor beta chains were all obtained from the same sample, sequenced in a study of response to subunit inactivated influenza vaccine. Using its own MiXCR run on the RT-PCR reads, TCRdb lists one record per CDR3 protein. The sample consists of a few hundred thousand distinct CDR3 sequences, 12% to 15% of them appearing once. Sample: PBMCs from blood, taken 12 days after vaccination. These receptors were obtained from a man in his fifties who received an inactivated influenza vaccine.

Many counts were recorded for this clonotype. The chain combines TRBV5-1 with TRBJ1-2, with 9 bases aligning to TRBD1. After removal of 3 bases from V and 4 bases from J, the junction contained 1 base not matched to a gene. The CDR3 has 13 residues. The germline gives CDR1 SGHRS, CDR2 YFSETQ. CDR3 amino acids: CASSSDRGYGYTF. The CDR3, as DNA: TGCGCCAGCAGCTCGGACAGGGGCTATGGCTACACCTTC.

The chain combines TRBV13 with TRBJ2-6; D gene ambiguous. This CDR3 region has 16 residues. V was shortened by 5 bases and J by 0 bases, with 11 bases between the two germline ends. Germline V lookup: CDR1 PRHDT, CDR2 FYEKMQ (reference sequence). The CDR3 reads CASSIVTISGANVLTF. CDR3 bases: TGTGCCAGCAGCATCGTGACGATCTCTGGGGCCAACGTCCTGACTTTC. Supplemented by reference TRBV13 and TRBJ2-6, the full variable domain reads AAGVIQSPRHLIKEKRETATLKCYPIPRHDTVYWYQQGPGQDPQFLISFYEKMQSDKGSIPDRFSAQQFSDYHSELNMSSLELGDSALYFCASSIVTISGANVLTFGAGSRLTVL.

The V gene is TRBV5-1, the J gene TRBJ2-7, with D uncertain. The CDR3 totals 16 residues. Germline CDR1 is SGHRS and CDR2 is YFSETQ. V lost 4 bases, J lost 2 bases, and 19 bases lay in between. CDR3 bases: TGCGCCAGCAGCCTAGGGTCCCTGGCACAACCCTACGAGCAGTACTTC. As protein: CASSLGSLAQPYEQYF.

The V call is TRBV7-9, the J call TRBJ2-1, with unresolved D. The CDR3 runs 16 residues. Trimming pared 3 bases from V and 2 bases from J, leaving 14 bases between. Germline V gives CDR1 SEHNR, CDR2 FQNEAQ (reference sequence). DNA for the CDR3: TGTGCCAGCAGCTTCCCAGCCGAAACCCCCTACAATGAGCAGTTCTTC. Translation gives CASSFPAETPYNEQFF. Filled out from reference TRBV7-9 and TRBJ2-1, the complete variable domain reads DTGVSQNPRHKITKRGQNVTFRCDPISEHNRLYWYRQTLGQGPEFLTYFQNEAQLEKSRLLSDRFSAERPKGSFSTLEIQRTEQGDSAMYLCASSFPAETPYNEQFFGPGTRLTVL.

The rearrangement uses TRBV19 and TRBJ2-5, with 9 nucleotides matching TRBD2. Losses at the gene ends were 3 bases for V and 4 bases for J; bases not matched to a gene: 6. Germline V gene sequence: CDR1 LNHDA, CDR2 SQIVND (reference sequence). This CDR3 is built from 15 residues. The CDR3 sequence: CASSMDAGGRETQYF. The DNA of the CDR3 is TGTGCCAGTAGTATGGACGCGGGGGGGCGAGAGACCCAGTACTTC.

This chain uses TRBV4-2 with TRBJ1-3; tentative D call: TRBD1 (5 bases). V gave up 3 bases and J gave up 4 bases, with 10 bases separating them. Germline loops: CDR1 LGHNA, CDR2 YNFKEQ. The CDR3 extends over 14 amino acids. CDR3 loop: CASSHRAAGNTIYF. DNA of the CDR3: TGTGCCAGCAGCCACAGGGCCGCGGGAAACACCATATATTTT.

This clonotype was seen at least ten times. The chain recombines TRBV10-3 with TRBJ1-1; no firm D call. V gave up 0 bases and J gave up 0 bases, with 5 bases separating them. The germline V gene has CDR1 ENHRY and CDR2 SYGVKD. This CDR3 is built from 14 residues. CDR3 protein: CAISESVLNTEAFF. Written as DNA, the CDR3 is TGTGCCATCAGTGAGTCGGTCTTGAACACTGAAGCTTTCTTT.

This chain uses TRBV10-3 with TRBJ1-1, with 9 bases that match TRBD1. Looked up from germline, CDR1 is ENHRY and CDR2 is SYGVKD. Trimming removed 8 bases from V and 4 bases from J; junction bases left unmatched: 8. The CDR3 is 14 residues long. The CDR3 DNA follows: TGTGCCATCGGGACAGGGCCGGCGAGCACTGAAGCTTTCTTT. Encoded protein: CAIGTGPASTEAFF.

There are many counts of this clonotype. The J gene is TRBJ2-1, the V gene TRBV4-2, with TRBD2 matching 13 bases. Germline loops: CDR1 LGHNA, CDR2 YNFKEQ. V lost 2 bases to trimming and J lost 8 bases; unmatched junction nucleotides: 6. CDR3 size: 16 residues. The CDR3, as DNA: TGTGCCAGCAGCCAACACGGACTAGCGGGAGTGGATGAGCAGTTCTTC. Its translation is CASSQHGLAGVDEQFF.